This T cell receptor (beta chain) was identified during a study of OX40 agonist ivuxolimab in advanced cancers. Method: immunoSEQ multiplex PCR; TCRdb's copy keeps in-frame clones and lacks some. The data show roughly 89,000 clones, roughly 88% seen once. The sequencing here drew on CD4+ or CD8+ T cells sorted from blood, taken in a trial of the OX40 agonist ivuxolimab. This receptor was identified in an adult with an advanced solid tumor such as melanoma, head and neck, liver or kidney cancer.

The CDR3 DNA follows: TGTGCCAGCAGCTTAGGGGGGGCGGCCGCCGAGCAGTACTTC. This encodes CASSLGGAAAEQYF. The chain recombines TRBV7-2 with TRBJ2-7; either TRBD1 or TRBD2 may fit D (6 bases each). The V gene lost 1 base and the J gene lost 6 bases, with 13 bases spanning the gap. Germline CDR1 SGHTA, CDR2 FQGNSA. This CDR3 is built from 14 residues. The variable domain in full, with the rest retrieved from reference TRBV7-2 and TRBJ2-7, is GAGVSQSPSNKVTEKGKDVELRCDPISGHTALYWYRQSLGQGLEFLIYFQGNSAPDKSGLPSDRFSAERTGGSVSTLTIQRTQQEDSAVYLCASSLGGAAAEQYFGPGTRLTVT.